Below are 9 T cell receptor beta chains sequenced from a single sample in a study of blood T cell repertoires in COVID-19. Produced via immunoSEQ multiplex PCR; TCRdb's table is partial and in-frame only. Of approximately 150,000 clones in the sample, 80% were seen once. Material: peripheral blood. The origin of the receptors is a man in his sixties or seventies who had recovered from COVID-19.

The CDR3 protein is CASSSALTGQGGGEQFF. The CDR3 coding sequence is TGTGCCAGTAGTTCCGCCCTGACGGGACAGGGTGGGGGTGAGCAGTTCTTC. This chain joins TRBV19 and TRBJ2-1; 9 bases match TRBD1. The ends lost 5 bases at V and 9 bases at J; junction bases unmatched: 17. The germline V gene encodes CDR1 LNHDA and CDR2 SQIVND (reference sequence). This CDR3 comprises 17 residues.

The rearrangement joins TRBV20-1 to TRBJ1-2; the match to TRBD1 covers 9 bases. The CDR3 runs 15 residues. Germline trimming cut 3 bases from V and 4 bases from J; bases unmatched to any gene: 9. CDR1 and CDR2 from the germline V gene are DFQATT and SNEGSKA (reference sequence). CDR3 sequence reads: CSASYRDRVSYGYTF. CDR3 DNA: TGCAGTGCTAGTTACCGGGACAGGGTATCCTATGGCTACACCTTC.

The chain has TRBV30 and TRBJ2-6; TRBD1 agrees at 12 bases. Losses at the gene ends were 2 bases for V and 2 bases for J; bases not matched to a gene: 7. Germline CDR1 is GTSNPN and CDR2 is SVGIG (reference sequence). The CDR3 is made up of 18 amino acids. In nucleotides, the CDR3 is TGTGCCTGGAGTCCTTGGGGGACAGGGGGCGCTGGGGCCAACGTCCTGACTTTC. This gives the protein CAWSPWGTGGAGANVLTF.

The chain has TRBV10-2 and TRBJ2-1; 9 nucleotides align to TRBD1. Trimming at V came to 6 bases and at J to 3 bases, leaving 12 bases not matched to a gene. The germline V gene has CDR1 WSHSY and CDR2 SAAADI. CDR3 length: 17 residues. The CDR3 is CASSPVRDRVDYNEQFF. The CDR3 DNA sequence: TGCGCCAGCAGCCCAGTGCGGGACAGGGTAGACTACAATGAGCAGTTCTTC.

The chain combines TRBV27 with TRBJ2-1, with a possible D match to TRBD2 (5 bases). V was clipped by 4 bases and J by 3 bases, with 7 bases between them. The CDR3 covers 13 residues. From germline, CDR1 is MNHEY and CDR2 SMNVEV (reference sequence). As DNA, the CDR3 is TGTGCCAGCAGTTCGCGGGTCTACAATGAGCAGTTCTTC. Translation gives CASSSRVYNEQFF.

The CDR3 spells CAISESGGGNSPLHF. CDR3 sequence (DNA): TGTGCCATCAGTGAGTCGGGCGGGGGTAATTCACCCCTCCACTTT. V usage is TRBV10-3 and J usage is TRBJ1-6; maybe TRBD1 (5 bases). The CDR3 runs to 15 residues. Germline V lookup: CDR1 ENHRY, CDR2 SYGVKD. V was cut by 0 bases and J by 6 bases, with 9 bases left in between.

V is TRBV19 and J is TRBJ2-3; 11 bases line up with TRBD2. The germline V gene has CDR1 LNHDA and CDR2 SQIVND (reference sequence). The CDR3 length is 16 residues. V was pared by 3 bases and J by 2 bases, with 4 bases of the junction left unmatched. The CDR3: CASSIASGRNTDTQYF. For the CDR3, the DNA is TGTGCCAGTAGTATCGCTAGCGGGAGGAACACAGATACGCAGTATTTT.

V is TRBV15 and J is TRBJ2-7; D is undetermined. Trimming stripped 5 bases from V and 0 bases from J, with 8 bases between. The V gene's germline CDR1 is LNHNV and CDR2 YYDKDF (reference sequence). The CDR3 is made up of 13 amino acids. The CDR3 DNA follows: TGTGCCACCAGCGAACGTAGCTCCTACGAGCAGTACTTC. It encodes CATSERSSYEQYF.

The J gene is TRBJ2-7, the V gene TRBV3-1 (or the pseudogene TRBV3-2); D is possibly TRBD2 (6 bases). The ends were cut back, 0 bases at V and 4 bases at J, with 19 bases in the middle. Germline V gene data show CDR1 as LGHDT and CDR2 as YNNKEL (reference sequence). The CDR3 has 17 amino acids. CDR3 coding DNA: TGTGCCAGCAGCCAAGAAGGAGGCGGGACCACTCTGTACGAGCAGTACTTC. Translated, it gives CASSQEGGGTTLYEQYF.